The 8 T cell receptor beta chains listed next were all sequenced from one sample in a study of blood T cell repertoires in COVID-19. Measured with immunoSEQ multiplex PCR; TCRdb has only the in-frame clones, and not every one. Counted here are over 90,000 clones, just under 95% occurring once; the ten biggest clones make up 1.5% to 2.5%. The sample consisted of peripheral blood. The receptors were gathered from a woman between 50 and 59 years old with COVID-19, enrolled during active disease.

The chain couples TRBV19 to TRBJ2-1, with 7 bases aligning to TRBD1. The CDR3 has 16 residues. Germline CDR1 reads LNHDA; CDR2 reads SQIVND (reference sequence). Germline trimming cut 6 bases from V and 0 bases from J; bases unmatched to any gene: 8. The CDR3 nucleotides are TGTGCCAGTAGGCTCCTGGGGGACAGCTCCTACAATGAGCAGTTCTTC. The encoded protein is CASRLLGDSSYNEQFF.

The chain is built from TRBV24-1 and TRBJ1-1; D not resolved. CDR1 is KGHDR, CDR2 SFDVKD, per germline. CDR3 size: 15 residues. Trimming removed 9 bases from V and 1 base from J, with 17 bases in between. The CDR3 DNA sequence: TGTGCCACCTCCCGGGGAGGGCCCCAGAACACTGAAGCTTTCTTT. Residues: CATSRGGPQNTEAFF.

The genes are TRBV5-1 and TRBJ1-1, with D perhaps matching TRBD1 (6 bases). In germline, CDR1 is SGHRS, CDR2 YFSETQ. V dropped 5 bases and J dropped 10 bases, with 24 bases sitting between them. The CDR3 runs 15 residues. The CDR3 region is CASRLAYDRSSGAFF. For the CDR3, the DNA is TGCGCCAGCAGACTGGCCTATGACAGGTCGTCAGGAGCTTTCTTT.

V and J are TRBV3-1 (or the pseudogene TRBV3-2) and TRBJ2-5; 10 bases line up with TRBD2. The germline V gene encodes CDR1 LGHDT and CDR2 YNNKEL (reference sequence). V shed 4 bases, J shed 5 bases, and the junction held 13 bases outside the gene matches. The CDR3 totals 17 residues. The CDR3 spells CASSPSLAGASGETQYF. The CDR3 DNA is TGTGCCAGCAGCCCATCGCTAGCGGGGGCCTCGGGGGAGACCCAGTACTTC.

V usage is TRBV6-1 and J usage is TRBJ2-7; TRBD2 matches 7 bases. The V segment lost 3 bases and the J segment 3 bases; nucleotides outside the gene matches: 8. The CDR3 length is 15 residues. CDR1 and CDR2 (germline): MNHNS, SASEGT. CDR3 in DNA: TGTGCCAGCAGTGAGGCGGGGGTAGGGCTCTACGAGCAGTACGTC. It is translated as CASSEAGVGLYEQYV.

V and J are TRBV4-3 and TRBJ2-7; 11 bases line up with TRBD2. The length of the CDR3 is 14 residues. Losses at the gene ends were 3 bases for V and 4 bases for J; bases not matched to a gene: 2. In germline, CDR1 is LGHNA, CDR2 YSLEER. The CDR3 region is CASSHSSGGYEQYF. The CDR3 DNA sequence: TGCGCCAGCAGCCACTCTAGCGGGGGGTACGAGCAGTACTTC.

This clone turned up a few times. The gene calls are TRBV11-3 and TRBJ1-1; 7 bases line up with TRBD1. CDR1 is SGHNT, CDR2 YENEEA, per germline. CDR3 length equals 15 residues. The V gene end was trimmed by 5 bases and the J gene end by 0 bases; junction bases not matched to a gene: 6. The CDR3 loop is CASSVTGALNTEAFF. CDR3 DNA sequence: TGTGCCAGCAGCGTTACAGGGGCCTTGAACACTGAAGCTTTCTTT.

V usage is TRBV28 and J usage is TRBJ1-6; 8 nucleotides match TRBD1. CDR3 length equals 20 residues. In germline, CDR1 is MDHEN, CDR2 SYDVKM. Unmatched junction bases numbered 22, after V lost 6 bases and J lost 6 bases. The CDR3 DNA sequence: TGTGCCAGCAGGGCCCCCCGACAGGGGCGGTCACCACAAGTTAATTCACCCCTCCACTTT. Its protein is CASRAPRQGRSPQVNSPLHF.